This TCR beta chain appears in the sequencing data of a study of cytomegalovirus exposure and HLA in healthy donors. On the study more broadly: Findings of an earlier analysis included roughly 110 million unique TCR beta sequences from 190 million or so T cells.

PCR was performed using 60 Vbeta and 13 Jbeta primers. Clones were sequenced by immunoSEQ multiplex PCR, and TCRdb holds only the in-frame ones, with some missing. The table records approximately 120,000 clones, about 76% of them present only once. This clone was counted a few times. What it recognizes is unknown. Study-wide findings and caveats: A later look showed TCR association rates differing by HLA locus, highest for DRB1 and lowest for HLA-C.

CDR1 is MRHNA and CDR2 is SNTAGT in the germline V gene. Trimming at V came to 1 base and at J to 3 bases, leaving 6 bases not matched to a gene. This CDR3 spans 17 amino acids. This receptor was identified in a woman aged 60-70 years in good health and CMV-seropositive. The sample taken for sequencing was PBMCs. The chain uses TRBV6-4 and TRBJ1-4; TRBD1 matches 9 bases. The CDR3 nucleotides read TGTGCCAGCAGTGACTTAACCCGGGACAGGGCTAATGAAAAACTGTTTTTT. Its protein product is CASSDLTRDRANEKLFF.